This T cell receptor (beta chain) is drawn from a study of CD8+CD57+ T cells in acquired aplastic anemia. Points from the study as a whole: Patient and control CD8+ Simpson's diversity was not significantly different.

Ten or more counts support this clonotype. Antigen specificity is unknown. Genomic DNA acted as the template from which TCR beta VDJ combination and CDR3 sequence profiling were carried out. TCRdb ran MiXCR on the reads and lists one entry per CDR3 protein. The data contain roughly 300,000 distinct CDR3 sequences, roughly 50% of them singletons. Material: sorted CD4+, CD8+, or CD8+CD57+ T cells (not recorded which) from PBMCs. This TCR derives from a human donor with severe aplastic anemia or a healthy control (not recorded which).

The CDR3 spells CSASPDSRNQPQHF. The DNA of the CDR3 is TGCAGTGCTAGTCCAGACAGTCGCAATCAGCCCCAGCATTTT. The rearrangement links TRBV20-1 to TRBJ1-5, with D possibly matching TRBD1 (5 bases). V gave up 3 bases and J gave up 2 bases, with 11 bases separating them. In germline, CDR1 is DFQATT, CDR2 SNEGSKA (reference sequence). This CDR3 has 14 amino acids.